The clone carrying this T cell receptor (beta chain) showed up just a few times. Its antigen is unknown. These data come from a study of CD8 T cells in ankylosing spondylitis. TCRdb re-called the 5' RACE reads through MiXCR, storing one row per CDR3 protein. The repertoire includes 250,000 to 350,000 distinct CDR3 sequences, around 21% of them detected once, and 3.5% sits in the top ten. Study-level findings and limits: Before this, some motif variants had been reported in reactive arthritis synovial fluid and blood.

CDR1 is LGHDT, CDR2 YNNKEL, per germline (reference sequence). The CDR3 consists of 16 residues. Trimming took 1 base from V and 6 from J, leaving 17 bases between them. The TCR comes from a female donor with ankylosing spondylitis or in good health (not recorded which). The sequenced sample was blood, either unsorted or a sorted T cell fraction (not recorded which). J is TRBJ2-3 and V is TRBV3-1, with D possibly being TRBD2 (6 bases). This CDR3 reads CASSQGAPGAGDTQYF. The CDR3 region has the DNA TGTGCCAGCAGCCAAGGTGCGCCGGGAGCTGGGGATACGCAGTATTTT.